This paragraph covers one TCR beta chain sequence. Its target is unknown. This specimen comes from a study of T cell responses to AZD1222 COVID-19 vaccine. General observations from the study: It should be noted that donors were predominantly white British and more often female, and clonal diversity was possibly underestimated. Repertoire sampling happened only post peak T cell response. Baseline antibody screening turned up just a handful of seropositive AZD1222 recipients.

The CDR3 spans 12 residues. Germline V gene lookup returns CDR1 MNHEY and CDR2 SVGEGT. The V gene lost 2 bases and the J gene lost 4 bases, with 5 bases spanning the gap. The protocol was immunoSEQ multiplex PCR, while the TCRdb copy is restricted to in-frame clones and leaves out a portion. The data contain approximately 180,000 clones, about 90% of them singletons. This specimen was peripheral blood, taken 28 days after the second dose of the MenACWY control vaccine. This chain uses TRBV6-2 or TRBV6-3 with TRBJ1-2; D is undetermined. The TCR originated in an adult who received the MenACWY meningococcal vaccine as a control. The CDR3 sequence: CASSYGIYGYTF. Here the CDR3 DNA reads TGTGCCAGCAGTTACGGGATCTATGGCTACACCTTC.